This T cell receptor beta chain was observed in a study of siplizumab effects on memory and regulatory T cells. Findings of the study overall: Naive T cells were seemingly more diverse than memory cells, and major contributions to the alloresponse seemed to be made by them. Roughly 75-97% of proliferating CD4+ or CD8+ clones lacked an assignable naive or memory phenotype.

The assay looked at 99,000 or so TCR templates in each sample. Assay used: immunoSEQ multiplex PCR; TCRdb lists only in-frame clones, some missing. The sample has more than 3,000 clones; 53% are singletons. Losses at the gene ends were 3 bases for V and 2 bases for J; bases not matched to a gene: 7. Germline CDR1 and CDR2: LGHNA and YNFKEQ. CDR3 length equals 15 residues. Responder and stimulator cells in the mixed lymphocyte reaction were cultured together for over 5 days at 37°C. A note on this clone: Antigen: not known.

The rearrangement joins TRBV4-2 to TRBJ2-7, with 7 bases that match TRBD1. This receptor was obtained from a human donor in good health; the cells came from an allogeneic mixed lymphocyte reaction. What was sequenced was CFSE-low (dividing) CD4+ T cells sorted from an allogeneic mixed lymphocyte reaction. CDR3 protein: CASSQVGTAPYEQYF. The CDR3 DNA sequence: TGTGCCAGCAGCCAGGTAGGGACAGCCCCCTACGAGCAGTACTTC.